Below are 2 T cell receptor beta chains sequenced from a single sample in a study of breast tumors, draining lymph nodes, adjacent tissues (dated by TCRdb to about 2016). Lymph node samples came from the axillary draining lymph nodes of breast cancer patients. To prepare the library, multiplex PCR was applied. The sequencer was an Illumina HiSeq 2000. The public reads were reprocessed in TCRdb via fastp at Q25 and MiXCR, keeping in-frame beta chains. Each CDR3 protein gets just one entry, which takes the most common genes and DNA from the rows behind it. For this sample there are some 170,000 distinct CDR3 sequences; around 35% appear just once. The ten largest clones add up to around 4% of the sample. Sequencing input: axillary lymph node tissue. The receptors here all came from a female donor with breast cancer. Some clones in this sample may be carry-over from other donors' samples.

This clonotype was seen many times. J is TRBJ1-3 and V is TRBV30, with 7 bases fitting TRBD1. J gave up 3 bases and V 1 base, and 6 bases lay outside the gene matches. This CDR3 is built from 15 residues. Looked up from germline, CDR1 is GTSNPN and CDR2 is SVGIG (reference sequence). The CDR3 nucleotides are TGTGCCTGGAGTGGGGGGACAGTCAATGGAAACACCATATATTTT. Translation: CAWSGGTVNGNTIYF.

In its sample, this clonotype was seen many times. The chain is built from TRBV28 and TRBJ2-3; TRBD2 matches at 10 bases. J lost 3 bases, V lost 0 bases, and 6 bases had no gene match. Germline V gene lookup returns CDR1 MDHEN and CDR2 SYDVKM. This CDR3 comprises 17 residues. In DNA form, the CDR3 reads TGTGCCAGCAGTTTATGGGCTAGCGGGGGTCGGACAGATACGCAGTATTTT. This encodes CASSLWASGGRTDTQYF.